This TCR beta chain was recovered during a study of Ad26.COV2.S vaccination and SARS-CoV-2 variants. Treatment: 15 to 20 received Ad26.COV2.S at low or high dose, single or two shots; about 5 received placebo; per-sample allocation not given. Day 63 following the first vaccine or placebo injection was when the samples were taken. The CDR3 loop spans 19 amino acids. J lost 0 bases, V lost 1 base, and 13 bases had no gene match. Germline values: CDR1 SGHTA, CDR2 FQGNSA. TCRdb's table, derived via immunoSEQ multiplex PCR, lists solely in-frame clones and lacks some. The sample includes 400,000 or so clones, 88% of them seen just once.

Sequencing was performed on peripheral blood, taken in a trial of Ad26.COV2.S vaccine versus placebo. This receptor was obtained from a person between 18 and 60 years old who received the Ad26.COV2.S COVID-19 vaccine or a placebo. The chain links TRBV7-2 to TRBJ2-3; 7 bases align to TRBD2. As DNA, the CDR3 is TGTGCCAGCAGCTTAGGTACGGCTAGCGGTTATTCTAGCACAGATACGCAGTATTTT. It encodes CASSLGTASGYSSTDTQYF.